This TCR beta chain stems from a study of blood T cell repertoires in COVID-19. Study-wide background: There were acute and convalescent COVID-19 samples, and they came from the United States, Italy and Spain. T cells, B-cell-depleted T cells, or PBMCs provided the cDNA or gDNA that served as material.

This CDR3 spans 13 amino acids. Trimming removed 4 bases at V and 10 bases at J, with 14 bases between. Germline assignment: CDR1 LNHDA and CDR2 SQIVND (reference sequence). As originally analysed: Estimation of nucleated cell counts was performed using reference gene primer amplification. Only in-frame clones appear in the TCRdb table, and some are missing; sequencing was by immunoSEQ multiplex PCR. V, J and clone size are taken as reported in that table, and D and trimming were inferred from the DNA itself. The table shows 25,000 to 35,000 clones, with roughly nine tenths occurring only once. Source material: peripheral blood. The receptor's source is an older man with acute or convalescent COVID-19. The chain carries TRBV19 and TRBJ2-1, with TRBD2 as a possible D gene (6 bases). This CDR3 is CASSTGLRSEQFF. For the CDR3, the DNA is TGTGCCAGTAGTACGGGACTGCGAAGCGAGCAGTTCTTC.